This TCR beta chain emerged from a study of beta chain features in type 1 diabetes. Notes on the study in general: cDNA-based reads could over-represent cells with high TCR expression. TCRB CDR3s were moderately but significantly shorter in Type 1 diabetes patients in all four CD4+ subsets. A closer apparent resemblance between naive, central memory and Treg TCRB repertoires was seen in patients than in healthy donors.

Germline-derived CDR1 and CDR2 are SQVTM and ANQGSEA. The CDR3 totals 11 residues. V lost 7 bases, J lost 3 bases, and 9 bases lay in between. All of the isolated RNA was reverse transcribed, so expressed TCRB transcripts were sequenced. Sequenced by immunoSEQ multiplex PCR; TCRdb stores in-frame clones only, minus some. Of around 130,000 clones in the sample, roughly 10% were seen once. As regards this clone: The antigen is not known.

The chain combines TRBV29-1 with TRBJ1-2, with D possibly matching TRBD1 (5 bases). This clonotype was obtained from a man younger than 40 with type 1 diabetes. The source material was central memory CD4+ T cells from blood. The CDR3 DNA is TGCAGCGCCCAGGGATACTATGGCTACACCTTC. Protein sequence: CSAQGYYGYTF. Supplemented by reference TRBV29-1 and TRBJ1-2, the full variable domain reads SAVISQKPSRDICQRGTSLTIQCQVDSQVTMMFWYRQQPGQSLTLIATANQGSEATYESGFVIDKFPISRPNLTFSTLTVSNMSPEDSSIYLCSAQGYYGYTFGSGTRLTVV.